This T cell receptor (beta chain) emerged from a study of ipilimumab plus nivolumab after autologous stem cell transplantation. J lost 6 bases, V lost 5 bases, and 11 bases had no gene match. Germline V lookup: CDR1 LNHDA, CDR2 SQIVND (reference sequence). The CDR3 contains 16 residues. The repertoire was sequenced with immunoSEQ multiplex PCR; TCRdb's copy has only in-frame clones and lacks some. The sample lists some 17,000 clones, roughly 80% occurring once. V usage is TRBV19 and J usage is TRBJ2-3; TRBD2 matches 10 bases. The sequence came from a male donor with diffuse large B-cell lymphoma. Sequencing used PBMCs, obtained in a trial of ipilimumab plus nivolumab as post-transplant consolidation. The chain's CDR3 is CASSRRGSGGMDTQYF. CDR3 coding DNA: TGTGCCAGTAGTCGGCGAGGTAGCGGGGGGATGGATACGCAGTATTTT.